This TCR beta chain emerged from a study of OX40 agonist ivuxolimab in advanced cancers. Profiled with immunoSEQ multiplex PCR; TCRdb holds only in-frame clones, not every one. The data show 55,000 to 85,000 clones, with roughly 84% seen just once and 0.68% held by the top ten. This receptor was taken from an adult with an advanced solid tumor such as melanoma, head and neck, liver or kidney cancer. Sequencing used CD4+ or CD8+ T cells sorted from blood, obtained in a trial of the OX40 agonist ivuxolimab.

The CDR3 region is CASSIRPFFRDRGVNEQFF. The CDR3 bases are TGTGCCAGTAGTATTAGGCCGTTCTTCCGGGACAGGGGAGTCAATGAGCAGTTCTTC. The chain has TRBV19 and TRBJ2-1; TRBD1 aligns across 10 bases. The germline CDR1 and CDR2 sequences are LNHDA and SQIVND (reference sequence). V trimming: 3 bases; J trimming: 6 bases; junction bases outside the gene matches: 17. This CDR3 comprises 19 residues.